There are a few counts of the clone carrying this T cell receptor (beta chain). Its antigen is unidentified. Each CDR3 protein is one row after TCRdb ran MiXCR on the reads. There are tens of thousands of distinct CDR3 sequences in the sample; 20% to 25% occur only once, and 60% to 85% lies in the top ten. There are 16 residues in the CDR3. V was pared by 5 bases and J by 2 bases, with 8 bases of the junction left unmatched. Germline lookup yields CDR1 SGHTA and CDR2 FQGNSA. These data belong to a study of T cell repertoires in cytomegalovirus infection. Overall study findings and caveats: Predominance within the ex vivo response was attributable to HLA-C-restricted CMV-specific TCR beta clonotypes. Pooled public TCR beta family frequency picked out CMV carriers with the relevant HLA.

The chain employs TRBV7-2 and TRBJ2-7; 11 bases are shared with TRBD1. The sequenced sample consisted of PBMCs, sequenced either directly or after in vitro stimulation (not recorded which). The sequence came from a human donor in good health (CMV status not recorded). Some clones in this sample may be carry-over from other donors' samples. CDR3 DNA: TGTGCCAGCAGCATAAGACCGGGACAGGGGGCCTACGAGCAGTACTTC. Protein sequence: CASSIRPGQGAYEQYF.